This TCR beta chain comes out of a study of T cells in Graves' hyperthyroidism and ophthalmopathy. Study results and caveats: Most clonotypes expanded in the thyroid (above 0.001) were also present in blood.

A note on this clonotype: Its antigen is currently unknown.

The trim removed 3 bases at V and 9 bases at J, leaving 16 bases unmatched. There are 15 residues in the CDR3. Germline CDR1 SQVTM, CDR2 ANQGSEA. Amplification yielded TCR beta CDR3 regions, with RNA transcripts as the source. First-round RT-PCR with HTBI primers amplified the TCR CDR3 region. MiXCR, applied by TCRdb to the multiplex PCR reads, yields one record per CDR3 protein. The profile shows a few hundred thousand distinct CDR3 sequences, roughly 18% of them singletons. This TCR derives from a man aged 35-49 years with Graves' hyperthyroidism. J is TRBJ1-2 and V is TRBV29-1; 7 bases line up with TRBD1. The sample comprised blood. The CDR3 loop is CSVEGTGTVANRYTF. Here the CDR3 DNA reads TGCAGCGTTGAGGGAACCGGGACAGTTGCCAATCGCTACACCTTC.